Sequencing of this T cell receptor beta chain was carried out in a study of CD8+CD57+ T cells in acquired aplastic anemia. Turning to the study itself: Around 3.5 ug was the average amount of DNA from sorted CD4+ and CD8+ cells.

This clonotype was seen a handful of times. Germline V gene data show CDR1 as SGHVS and CDR2 as FQNEAQ. V shed 1 base and J shed 4 bases, with 12 bases lying between them. This CDR3 contains 15 residues. TCR beta VDJ and CDR3 were profiled, and genomic DNA was the template. Via MiXCR, TCRdb re-called the reads, giving one row per CDR3 protein. Of about 190,000 distinct CDR3 sequences in the sample, 64% were seen once. Sequencing input: sorted CD4+, CD8+, or CD8+CD57+ T cells (not recorded which) from PBMCs. The V call is TRBV7-8, the J call TRBJ2-3; D may correspond to TRBD1 or TRBD2 (5 bases each). This clonotype was sampled from a human donor with severe aplastic anemia or a healthy control (not recorded which). CDR3 sequence: CASSLVEGDPDTQYF. The DNA of the CDR3 is TGTGCCAGCAGCTTAGTGGAAGGGGACCCAGATACGCAGTATTTT.